Listed here are 14 T cell receptor beta chains from one sample, sequenced in a study of neurological immune-mediated disorders. TCRdb reprocessed the 5' RACE reads with MiXCR, giving one entry per CDR3 protein. This sample yields under 25,000 distinct CDR3 sequences, of which roughly 2.6% are seen a single time; about 5.5% belongs to the top ten. Sequenced: PBMCs. All receptors come from a woman aged 18-35 years with multiple sclerosis.

This clonotype was observed many times. V usage is TRBV18 and J usage is TRBJ1-2, with D unresolved. Trimming took off 6 bases at V and 0 bases at J, with 8 bases between the two ends. This CDR3 is 13 amino acids long. Germline CDR1 and CDR2: KGHSH and LQKENI. CDR3 sequence reads: CASSQAANYGYTF. CDR3 in DNA: TGTGCCAGCTCTCAGGCAGCTAACTATGGCTACACCTTC. Variable domain in full (rest from reference TRBV18 and TRBJ1-2): NAGVMQNPRHLVRRRGQEARLRCSPMKGHSHVYWYRQLPEEGLKFMVYLQKENIIDESGMPKERFSAEFPKEGPSILRIQQVVRGDSAAYFCASSQAANYGYTFGSGTRLTVV.

There are many counts of this clonotype. This chain joins TRBV20-1 and TRBJ2-1; D perhaps matches TRBD2 (6 bases). This CDR3 region has 14 residues. Deletions cut 1 base from V and 8 bases from J, with 15 bases between. Germline V gives CDR1 DFQATT, CDR2 SNEGSKA (reference sequence). The CDR3 coding sequence is TGCAGTGCTAGAGGAGGACTAATAAGCGATGAGCAGTTCTTC. Translated, it gives CSARGGLISDEQFF.

This sequence joins TRBV5-1 and TRBJ2-3, with D tentatively TRBD1 (5 bases). Deletions cut 4 bases from V and 2 bases from J, with 11 bases between. Germline CDR1 and CDR2: SGHRS and YFSETQ. The CDR3 contains 14 residues. CDR3: CASSQGQNTDTQYF. The CDR3 nucleotides read TGCGCCAGCAGCCAAGGACAAAACACAGATACGCAGTATTTT.

There are many counts of this clonotype. The chain is built from TRBV7-6 and TRBJ2-3; possible D gene TRBD1, 6 bases. The CDR3 contains 15 residues. Per the germline V gene, CDR1 is SGHVS and CDR2 is FNYEAQ. V shed 4 bases and J shed 0 bases, with 11 bases lying between them. CDR3 sequence (DNA): TGTGCCAGCAGCTCTCCAGGGGCTAGCACAGATACGCAGTATTTT. As protein: CASSSPGASTDTQYF.

In this sample, this clonotype turned up a few times. The chain links TRBV7-8 to TRBJ1-4; D perhaps matches TRBD1 (6 bases). This CDR3 is 17 amino acids long. Between the trimmed V and J ends, which lost 5 bases and 3 bases, there was a span of 19 bases. Germline CDR1 reads SGHVS; CDR2 reads FQNEAQ. CDR3 region: CASSLRALQGPNEKLFF. The CDR3 DNA is TGTGCCAGCAGCCTTAGGGCCCTACAGGGCCCTAATGAAAAACTGTTTTTT.

This clonotype qualifies as medium-sized. This chain links TRBV9 with TRBJ1-4; D is ambiguous. The germline V gene encodes CDR1 SGDLS and CDR2 YYNGEE. The CDR3 covers 13 residues. Trimming took off 2 bases at V and 8 bases at J, with 10 bases between the two ends. CDR3 residues: CASSVGYSEKLFF. CDR3 coding DNA: TGTGCCAGCAGCGTGGGGTATTCAGAAAAACTGTTTTTT.

This clonotype was observed at least ten times. The genes are TRBV7-2 and TRBJ2-3; 9 positions agree with TRBD2. With V trimmed by 5 bases and J by 3 bases, 12 bases remained unmatched. CDR1 and CDR2 (germline): SGHTA, FQGNSA. The CDR3 length is 17 residues. DNA of the CDR3: TGTGCCAGCAGCCCGACGATCGGGACTAGCTCTACAGATACGCAGTATTTT. Its protein is CASSPTIGTSSTDTQYF.

In this sample, this clonotype turned up many times. The V gene is TRBV12-3 or TRBV12-4, the J gene TRBJ1-2; 10 bases are shared with TRBD1. This CDR3 is 14 amino acids long. Trimming cost V 6 bases and J 6 bases; bases outside gene matches: 7. CDR3 loop: CASRVDRGIDGYTF. The CDR3 coding sequence is TGTGCCAGCAGAGTGGACAGGGGGATCGATGGCTACACCTTC.

This clonotype was picked up many times. The chain has TRBV20-1 and TRBJ1-5; D unresolved. The CDR3 is made up of 15 amino acids. Germline CDR1 and CDR2: DFQATT and SNEGSKA (reference sequence). Trimming removed 2 bases at V and 0 bases at J, with 11 bases between. The CDR3 nucleotides read TGCAGTGCTAGATCTCAGAGTAATAGCAATCAGCCCCAGCATTTT. This gives the protein CSARSQSNSNQPQHF.

This clonotype appeared many times. One end of the junction does not line up with germline, which may come from a read error. V gene TRBV7-7 combines with J gene TRBJ2-1, with 12 bases lining up with TRBD2. CDR1 is SSHAT, CDR2 FNYEAQ, per germline (reference sequence). The CDR3 is 16 amino acids. CDR3 region: CASSPFRLAGANEQFF. The CDR3 DNA reads TGTGCTAGCAGCCCTTTTAGACTAGCGGGAGCTAATGAGCAGTTCTTC.

Note on this clonotype: At one boundary the junction diverges from the germline segment, which might be a read error. This chain joins TRBV5-1 and TRBJ1-6; D gene uncertain. Germline values: CDR1 SGHRS, CDR2 YFSETQ. The CDR3 is 17 residues long. The DNA of the CDR3 is TGCGCCAGCAGCTTGTCGGGCAGAAGCTCCTATAATTCACCCCTACACTTT. Amino acid sequence: CASSLSGRSSYNSPLHF.

The CDR3 spells CSAQTGTGAYEQYF. CDR3 bases: TGCAGTGCTCAGACCGGGACAGGAGCCTACGAGCAGTACTTC. V usage is TRBV20-1 and J usage is TRBJ2-7; 8 bases are a match to TRBD1. Germline lookup yields CDR1 DFQATT and CDR2 SNEGSKA (reference sequence). The CDR3 is 14 residues long. With V trimmed by 5 bases and J by 2 bases, 8 bases remained unmatched.

This clonotype has at least ten counts. V and J are TRBV20-1 and TRBJ2-1, with TRBD2 matching 12 bases. The J segment lost 5 bases and the V segment lost 1 base, leaving 12 bases of the junction unmatched. The germline gives CDR1 DFQATT, CDR2 SNEGSKA (reference sequence). The CDR3 is 18 amino acids. CDR3 region: CSARAAGLAGGPHNEQFF. The CDR3 DNA reads TGCAGTGCTAGAGCCGCGGGGCTAGCGGGAGGGCCGCACAATGAGCAGTTCTTC.

The V gene is TRBV20-1, the J gene TRBJ2-3; the match to TRBD2 covers 8 bases. Looked up from germline, CDR1 is DFQATT and CDR2 is SNEGSKA (reference sequence). This CDR3 spans 15 amino acids. Losses at the gene ends were 6 bases for V and 2 bases for J; bases not matched to a gene: 10. CDR3 sequence reads: CSAGREAGTTDTQYF. CDR3 in DNA: TGCAGTGCCGGGAGGGAGGCGGGTACCACAGATACGCAGTATTTT.